This TCR beta chain comes out of a study of neoadjuvant nivolumab and ipilimumab in lung cancer (dated by TCRdb to 2019 to 2021). Turning to the overall study: Nivolumab was administered intravenously at 3 mg/kg on days 1, 15 and 29, and in the combination arm ipilimumab 1 mg/kg was added on day 1 only. The major pathologic response (MPR) rate in the intention-to-treat population in each study arm was designated as the primary trial endpoint. A total of roughly 45 patients with operable NSCLC were treated in the trial, with about 23 randomized to nivolumab monotherapy and about 21 randomized to nivolumab plus ipilimumab. TCR repertoires were compared between pretherapy (baseline) peripheral blood and tumors resected at surgery after neoadjuvant immune checkpoint blockade. Matched pretherapy and resected tumor pairs were analyzed for seven patients, of whom four received nivolumab and three received nivolumab plus ipilimumab. What the authors observed across the whole study: No significant correlation was found between TCR clonality and pathologic tumor regression, and only one major-pathologic-response sample was available for the clonality analysis. TCR sequencing was performed in a small number of samples. Compared with tumor-adjacent uninvolved lung, resected tumors had greater TCR richness and clonality, and increases showed up in more of the dual-therapy-treated tumors. Richness in tumors resected after neoadjuvant therapy showed a positive correlation with pretherapy blood TCR richness (Spearman R of about 0.82). From pretherapy to surgery, tumor T-cell richness and clonality went up in three of three dual-therapy tumors, versus only two of four nivolumab-treated tumors.

For this clone: This receptor's antigen is unknown. Base qualities are missing; no much larger clone stands one base away.

The time point tag for this specimen amounts to: pretherapy, before neoadjuvant immune checkpoint inhibitors. Samples were obtained from the phase 2 randomized NEOSTAR trial, in which neoadjuvant nivolumab or nivolumab plus ipilimumab followed by surgery was tested in operable NSCLC. V is shortened by 1 base, J by 5 bases, and the region joining them spans 14 bases. The CDR3 has 16 amino acids, counting the end cysteine and phenylalanine. The DNA shown is the 48-base CDR3, in frame from base 1. CDR1 is given as SGHVS and CDR2 as FNYEAQ, both from the germline V gene. Receptors were amplified or captured by the immunoSEQ multiplex PCR assay. The authors' analysis ran thus. Repertoires were summarized by richness and clonality, and significantly expanded and contracted clones were identified between pre- and post-therapy samples. This is the immuneACCESS table as TCRdb keeps it, with only in-frame sequences that have V and J called. A part of the clones is gone; compared with another copy, unresolved V genes explain less than half, and the rest is unexplained. The DNA was the basis for D and trimming; V, J and clone size are from that table. This sample lists roughly 20,000 clones; approximately 82% were detected once. Clones ranked in the top ten supply around 23% of the sample.

This receptor was taken from an adult with non-small cell lung cancer. This specimen was peripheral blood, taken before neoadjuvant nivolumab, alone or with ipilimumab. The receptor chain draws on TRBV7-6 and TRBJ2-2; possibly the D gene is TRBD2, per 6 matching bases. DNA sequence: TGTGCCAGCAGCTTAGGCAGACTAGTTCAGACCGGGGAGCTGTTTTTT. This encodes CASSLGRLVQTGELFF.